This T cell receptor (beta chain) was recorded in a study of T-cell memory formation after mild COVID-19. Study as a whole: TCR clusters showed largely donor specificity. Study results and caveats: Clones contracting day 15 to 85 were balanced CD4/CD8; later expanders leaned CD4+. Contracting clones localized mainly to CM and EM when CD4+ and mainly to EMRA when CD8+.

This clonotype was detected ten times or more. As yet, its antigen is unknown. TCRdb redid the calling of the 5' RACE reads with MiXCR, one entry per CDR3 protein. The sample contains about 290,000 distinct CDR3 sequences, 15% to 20% of which appear only once. V was clipped by 1 base and J by 7 bases, with 8 bases between them. The CDR3 runs 13 residues. Germline V gene sequence: CDR1 SGHAT, CDR2 FQNNGV. The sample consisted of PBMCs or a T cell subset sorted from them (not recorded which). This sequence originates from a man aged 18 to 29 who had mild COVID-19 (a few samples of this study predate the infection). Cell type and time point are not known. The V call is TRBV11-2, the J call TRBJ2-1, with D uncertain. The CDR3 coding sequence is TGTGCCAGCAGCTTAGGCCTGTCGAATGAGCAGTTCTTC. This encodes CASSLGLSNEQFF.